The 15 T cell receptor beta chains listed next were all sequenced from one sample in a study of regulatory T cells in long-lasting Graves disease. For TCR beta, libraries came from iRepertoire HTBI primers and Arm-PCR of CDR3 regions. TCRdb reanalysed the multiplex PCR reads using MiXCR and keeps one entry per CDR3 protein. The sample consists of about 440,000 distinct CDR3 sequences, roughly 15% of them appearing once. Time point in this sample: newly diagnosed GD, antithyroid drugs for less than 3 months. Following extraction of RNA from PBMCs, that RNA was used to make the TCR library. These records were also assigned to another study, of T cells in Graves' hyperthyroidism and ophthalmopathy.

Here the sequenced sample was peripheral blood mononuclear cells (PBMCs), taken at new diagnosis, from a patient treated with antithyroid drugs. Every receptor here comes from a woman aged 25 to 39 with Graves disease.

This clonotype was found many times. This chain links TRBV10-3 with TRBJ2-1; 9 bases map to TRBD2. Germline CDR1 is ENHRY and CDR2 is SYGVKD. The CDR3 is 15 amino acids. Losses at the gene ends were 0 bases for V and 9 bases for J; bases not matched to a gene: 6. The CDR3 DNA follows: TGTGCCATCAGTGAGTCCCGCGGGAGGGCCGCTGAGCAGTTCTTC. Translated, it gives CAISESRGRAAEQFF.

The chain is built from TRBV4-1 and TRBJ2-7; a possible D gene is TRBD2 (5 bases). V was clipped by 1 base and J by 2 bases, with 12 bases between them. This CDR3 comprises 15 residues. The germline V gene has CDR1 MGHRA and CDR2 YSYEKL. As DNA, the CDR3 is TGCGCCAGCAGCCAAGCTGAGGGTAAGGCCTACGAGCAGTACTTC. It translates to CASSQAEGKAYEQYF.

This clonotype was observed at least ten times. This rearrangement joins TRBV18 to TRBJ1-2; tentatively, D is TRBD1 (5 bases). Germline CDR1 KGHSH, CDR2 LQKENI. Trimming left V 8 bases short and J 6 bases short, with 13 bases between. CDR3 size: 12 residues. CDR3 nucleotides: TGTGCCAGCAGTCCCGGGACGGATGGCTACACCTTC. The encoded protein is CASSPGTDGYTF. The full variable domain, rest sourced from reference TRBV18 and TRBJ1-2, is NAGVMQNPRHLVRRRGQEARLRCSPMKGHSHVYWYRQLPEEGLKFMVYLQKENIIDESGMPKERFSAEFPKEGPSILRIQQVVRGDSAAYFCASSPGTDGYTFGSGTRLTVV.

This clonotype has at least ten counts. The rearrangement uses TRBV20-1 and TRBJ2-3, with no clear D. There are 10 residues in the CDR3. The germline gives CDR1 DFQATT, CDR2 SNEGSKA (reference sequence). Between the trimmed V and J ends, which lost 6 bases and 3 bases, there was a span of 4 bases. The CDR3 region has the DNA TGCAGTGCAGCTACAGATACGCAGTATTTT. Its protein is CSAATDTQYF.

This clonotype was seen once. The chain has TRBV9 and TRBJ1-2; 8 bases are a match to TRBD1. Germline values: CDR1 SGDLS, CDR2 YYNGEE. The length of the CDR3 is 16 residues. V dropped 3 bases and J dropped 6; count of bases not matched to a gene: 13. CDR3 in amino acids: CASSAWGTGSGNGYTF. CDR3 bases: TGTGCCAGCAGCGCTTGGGGGACAGGCTCAGGGAATGGCTACACCTTC.

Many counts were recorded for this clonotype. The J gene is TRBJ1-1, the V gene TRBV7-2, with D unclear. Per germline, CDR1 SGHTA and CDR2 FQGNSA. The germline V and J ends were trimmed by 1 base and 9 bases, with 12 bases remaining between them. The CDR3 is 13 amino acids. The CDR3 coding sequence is TGTGCCAGCAGCTTAGTAGGGCGTCCGCAAGCTTTCTTT. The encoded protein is CASSLVGRPQAFF.

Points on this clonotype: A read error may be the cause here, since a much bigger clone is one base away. CDR3 nucleotides: TGTGCCGGCTCACCATTCGGGGAAGGAATGTTTTTT. This codes for CAGSPFGEGMFF. This chain uses TRBV18 with TRBJ1-4; D is unresolved. Per germline, CDR1 KGHSH and CDR2 LQKENI. There are 12 residues in the CDR3.

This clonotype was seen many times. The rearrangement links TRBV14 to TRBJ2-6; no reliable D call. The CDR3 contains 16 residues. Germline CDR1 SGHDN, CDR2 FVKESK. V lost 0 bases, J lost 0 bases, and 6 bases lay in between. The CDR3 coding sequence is TGTGCCAGCAGCCAAGACCAACTCTCTGGGGCCAACGTCCTGACTTTC. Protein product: CASSQDQLSGANVLTF.

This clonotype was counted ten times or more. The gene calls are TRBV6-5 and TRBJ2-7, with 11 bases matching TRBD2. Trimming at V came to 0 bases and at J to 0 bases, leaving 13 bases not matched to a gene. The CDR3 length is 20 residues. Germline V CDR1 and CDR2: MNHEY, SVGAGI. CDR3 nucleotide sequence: TGTGCCAGCAGTTACTCCGCGAAGGCGACTAGCGGGATGAGCTCCTACGAGCAGTACTTC. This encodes CASSYSAKATSGMSSYEQYF.

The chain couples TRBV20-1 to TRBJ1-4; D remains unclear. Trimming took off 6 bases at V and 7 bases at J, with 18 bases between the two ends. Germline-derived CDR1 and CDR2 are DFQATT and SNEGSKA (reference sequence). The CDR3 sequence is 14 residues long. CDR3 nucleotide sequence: TGCAGTGCGGCCGGAGACCCGACGGGTGAAAAACTGTTTTTT. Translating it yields CSAAGDPTGEKLFF.

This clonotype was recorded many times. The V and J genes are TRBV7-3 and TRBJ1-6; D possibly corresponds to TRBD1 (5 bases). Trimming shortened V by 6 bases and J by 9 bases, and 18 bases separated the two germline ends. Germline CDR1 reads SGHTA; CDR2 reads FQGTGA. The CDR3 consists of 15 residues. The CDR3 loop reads CASSLTEPGGSPLHF. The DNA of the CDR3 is TGTGCCAGCAGTCTGACAGAGCCGGGTGGTTCACCCCTCCACTTT.

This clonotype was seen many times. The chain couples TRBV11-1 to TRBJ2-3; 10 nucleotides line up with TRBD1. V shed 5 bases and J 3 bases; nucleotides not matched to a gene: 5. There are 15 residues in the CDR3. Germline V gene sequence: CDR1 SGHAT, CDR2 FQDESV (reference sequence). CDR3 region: CASSRRQGATDTQYF. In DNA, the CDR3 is TGTGCCAGCAGCCGTCGACAGGGGGCAACAGATACGCAGTATTTT.

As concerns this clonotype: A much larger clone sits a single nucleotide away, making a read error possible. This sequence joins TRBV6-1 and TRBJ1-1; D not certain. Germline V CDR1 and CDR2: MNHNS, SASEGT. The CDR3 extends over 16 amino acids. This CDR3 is CASSEGLGRMNIEAFF. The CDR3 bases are TGTGCCAGCAGTGAAGGCCTGGGAAGGATGAACATTGAAGCTTTCTTT.

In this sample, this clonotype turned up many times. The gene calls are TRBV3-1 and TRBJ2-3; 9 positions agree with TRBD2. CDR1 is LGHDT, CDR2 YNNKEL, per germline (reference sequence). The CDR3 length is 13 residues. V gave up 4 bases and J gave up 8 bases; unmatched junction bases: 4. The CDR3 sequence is CASSPFSGSTQYF. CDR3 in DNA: TGTGCCAGCAGCCCTTTTAGCGGGAGTACGCAGTATTTT.

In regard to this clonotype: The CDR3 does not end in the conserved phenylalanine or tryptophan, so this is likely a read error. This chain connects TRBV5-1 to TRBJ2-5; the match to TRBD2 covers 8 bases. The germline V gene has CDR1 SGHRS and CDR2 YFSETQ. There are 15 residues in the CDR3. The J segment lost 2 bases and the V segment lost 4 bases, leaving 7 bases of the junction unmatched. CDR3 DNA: TGCGCCAGCAGCACCCGGGGGGGCGGACAAGAGACCCAGTACCTC. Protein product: CASSTRGGGQETQYL.